The 20 T cell receptor beta chains given below trace back to one sample, sequenced in a study of T-cell memory formation after mild COVID-19. Via MiXCR, TCRdb re-called the 5' RACE reads, giving one row per CDR3 protein. This sample has 160,000 or so distinct CDR3 sequences, with roughly 28% found just once. The sequencing input was PBMCs or a T cell subset sorted from them (not recorded which). The receptors shown here come from an adult woman who had mild COVID-19 (a few samples of this study predate the infection). Cell type and time point are not known.

The genes are TRBV15 and TRBJ2-3; D gene uncertain. The CDR3 has 14 amino acids. Germline V CDR1 and CDR2: LNHNV, YYDKDF (reference sequence). The V gene lost 1 base and the J gene lost 1 base, with 6 bases spanning the gap. CDR3 bases: TGTGCCACCAGCAGAGTCGGCCGCACAGATACGCAGTATTTT. It yields the protein CATSRVGRTDTQYF.

V and J are TRBV10-3 and TRBJ2-7; TRBD2 agrees at 14 bases. Trimming at V came to 3 bases and at J to 3 bases, leaving 4 bases not matched to a gene. The CDR3 spans 16 residues. Germline V lookup: CDR1 ENHRY, CDR2 SYGVKD. The CDR3 DNA reads TGTGCCATCAGTGATCGGGGACTAGCGGGAGTCTACGAGCAGTACTTC. It codes for CAISDRGLAGVYEQYF.

This chain joins TRBV27 and TRBJ2-7; D unresolved. Per germline, CDR1 MNHEY and CDR2 SMNVEV (reference sequence). The CDR3 contains 14 residues. V shed 5 bases and J shed 1 base, with 12 bases lying between them. CDR3 protein: CASSPLETSYEQYF. CDR3 coding DNA: TGTGCCAGCAGTCCTCTGGAGACATCCTACGAGCAGTACTTC.

This clonotype was counted a few times. The rearrangement links TRBV7-9 to TRBJ1-2; TRBD1 might be the D (5 bases). CDR3 size: 13 residues. Trimming removed 6 bases at V and 3 bases at J, with 11 bases between. In germline, CDR1 is SEHNR, CDR2 FQNEAQ (reference sequence). CDR3 protein: CASRSGAHYGYTF. The CDR3 region has the DNA TGTGCCAGCAGGTCTGGGGCGCACTATGGCTACACCTTC.

This chain uses TRBV29-1 with TRBJ1-2, with D hard to call. Between the trimmed V and J ends, which lost 0 bases and 1 base, there was a span of 6 bases. The germline V gene has CDR1 SQVTM and CDR2 ANQGSEA. The CDR3 length is 13 residues. The CDR3 reads CSVEDPYNYGYTF. The CDR3 DNA reads TGCAGCGTTGAAGATCCATATAACTATGGCTACACCTTC.

This clonotype was seen only a few times. The V call is TRBV20-1, the J call TRBJ2-3; D not resolved. The CDR3 sequence is 14 residues long. The germline V and J ends were trimmed by 2 bases and 5 bases, with 14 bases remaining between them. Per germline, CDR1 DFQATT and CDR2 SNEGSKA (reference sequence). CDR3 amino acids: CSARSLGIEDTQYF. CDR3 sequence (DNA): TGCAGTGCTAGAAGTCTAGGGATAGAAGATACGCAGTATTTT.

This clonotype was recorded a few times. V is TRBV7-2 and J is TRBJ2-4; 10 nucleotides line up with TRBD1. Germline V gene data show CDR1 as SGHTA and CDR2 as FQGNSA. V shed 4 bases and J 13 bases; nucleotides not matched to a gene: 7. The CDR3 runs to 13 residues. CDR3 sequence: CASSSPGQGPQYF. The CDR3 region has the DNA TGTGCCAGCAGCTCCCCGGGACAGGGGCCCCAGTACTTC.

The rearrangement joins TRBV2 to TRBJ2-1, with 13 positions matching TRBD2. The CDR3 length is 15 residues. With V trimmed by 6 bases and J by 8 bases, 7 bases remained unmatched. The germline V gene encodes CDR1 SNHLY and CDR2 FYNNEI. The CDR3 DNA is TGTGCCAGCAGGCCCACTAGCGGGGGGGCGTATGAGCAGTTCTTC. Translated, it gives CASRPTSGGAYEQFF.

This rearrangement joins TRBV5-6 to TRBJ2-3; TRBD2 agrees at 8 bases. Trimming at V came to 3 bases and at J to 4 bases, leaving 7 bases not matched to a gene. The CDR3 contains 15 residues. Germline CDR1 and CDR2: SGHDT and YYEEEE. CDR3 protein: CASSSGGGPADTQYF. CDR3 in DNA: TGTGCCAGCAGCTCGGGAGGGGGTCCCGCAGATACGCAGTATTTT.

The rearrangement links TRBV12-3 or TRBV12-4 to TRBJ1-2, with D tentatively TRBD1 (6 bases). Deletions cut 0 bases from V and 5 bases from J, with 16 bases between. The CDR3 loop spans 16 amino acids. The CDR3 loop reads CASSLAHRVRSYGYTF. In DNA form, the CDR3 reads TGTGCCAGCAGTTTAGCCCACAGGGTGAGGTCGTATGGCTACACCTTC.

This clonotype was detected only once. CDR3 DNA: TGTGCCAGCAGTTTATCCCCGGAGAGCAATCAGCCCCAGCATTTT. Translated, it gives CASSLSPESNQPQHF. The J gene is TRBJ1-5, the V gene TRBV12-3 or TRBV12-4; D is ambiguous. Trimming removed 2 bases at V and 1 base at J, with 9 bases between. CDR3 length: 15 residues.

In its sample, this clonotype was seen many times. The rearrangement joins TRBV6-8 to TRBJ2-7; perhaps TRBD2 as D (5 bases). This CDR3 is 14 amino acids long. The ends were cut back, 5 bases at V and 1 base at J, with 12 bases in the middle. Per the germline V gene, CDR1 is MNHGY and CDR2 is SAAAGT. The CDR3: CASSRPRGSYEQYF. The DNA for the CDR3 is TGTGCCAGCAGTCGCCCTCGAGGGTCCTACGAGCAGTACTTC.

The V and J genes are TRBV27 and TRBJ2-1; no reliable D call. The length of the CDR3 is 13 residues. Per germline, CDR1 MNHEY and CDR2 SMNVEV (reference sequence). The germline V and J ends were trimmed by 3 bases and 4 bases, with 7 bases remaining between them. CDR3 coding DNA: TGTGCCAGCAGTTTCGGCGGATACAATGAGCAGTTCTTC. Protein product: CASSFGGYNEQFF.

The gene calls are TRBV24-1 and TRBJ2-1; 10 bases agree with TRBD2. The V gene's germline CDR1 is KGHDR and CDR2 SFDVKD. Germline trimming cut 4 bases from V and 8 bases from J; bases unmatched to any gene: 7. The length of the CDR3 is 15 residues. CDR3 DNA sequence: TGTGCCACCAGTGAGCAAAGCGGGAGGGCCGATGAGCAGTTCTTC. As protein: CATSEQSGRADEQFF.

Only a few counts were recorded for this clonotype. In DNA, the CDR3 is TGTGCCAGCAGCCTGGGACAGGGGATCTATGGCTACACCTTC. This gives the protein CASSLGQGIYGYTF. V and J are TRBV2 and TRBJ1-2, with TRBD1 matching 10 bases. The V gene's germline CDR1 is SNHLY and CDR2 FYNNEI. Losses at the gene ends were 6 bases for V and 4 bases for J; bases not matched to a gene: 5. CDR3 length equals 14 residues. Full variable domain (outside the CDR3, taken from reference TRBV2 and TRBJ1-2): EPEVTQTPSHQVTQMGQEVILRCVPISNHLYFYWYRQILGQKVEFLVSFYNNEISEKSEIFDDQFSVERPDGSNFTLKIRSTKLEDSAMYFCASSLGQGIYGYTFGSGTRLTVV.

This clonotype came up a few times. This rearrangement joins TRBV6-5 to TRBJ1-1; D is undetermined. Per the germline V gene, CDR1 is MNHEY and CDR2 is SVGAGI. There are 13 residues in the CDR3. The V gene lost 6 bases and the J gene lost 4 bases, with 12 bases spanning the gap. The CDR3 DNA reads as TGTGCCAGCAGCCTTCAGGTGTCCACTGAAGCTTTCTTT. Translated, it gives CASSLQVSTEAFF.

This sequence joins TRBV23-1 and TRBJ2-3; maybe TRBD2 (6 bases). TRBV23-1 qualifies as an ORF whose function is uncertain. The length of the CDR3 is 15 residues. V lost 7 bases and J 2 bases, leaving 16 bases between the germline ends. CDR3 region: CASTYRDSPTDTQYF. In DNA, the CDR3 is TGCGCCAGCACCTACCGGGACTCTCCCACAGATACGCAGTATTTT.

This clonotype was seen a few times. CDR3 DNA sequence: TGTGCCAGCTCACCACCGTTGACGACTGCTGAAGCTTTCTTT. It encodes CASSPPLTTAEAFF. This chain connects TRBV18 to TRBJ1-1; D not resolved. V was pared by 0 bases and J by 6 bases, with 11 bases between. The V gene's germline CDR1 is KGHSH and CDR2 LQKENI. This CDR3 is 14 amino acids long.

The V and J genes are TRBV12-3 or TRBV12-4 and TRBJ2-3; 10 bases fit TRBD1. Losses at the gene ends were 4 bases for V and 9 bases for J; bases not matched to a gene: 10. The CDR3 covers 15 residues. CDR3 DNA sequence: TGTGCCAGCAGTTCTGGGACAGGGGCCTACTCCACGCAGTATTTT. Translating gives CASSSGTGAYSTQYF.

The chain is built from TRBV12-5 and TRBJ2-4, with D perhaps being TRBD1 or TRBD2 (7 bases each). V was cut by 7 bases and J by 10 bases, with 23 bases left in between. This CDR3 comprises 15 residues. Per germline, CDR1 LGHNT and CDR2 FRNRAP. CDR3 sequence reads: CASATWEGAGFIQYF. The CDR3 region has the DNA TGTGCTAGTGCCACCTGGGAGGGGGCTGGGTTTATTCAGTACTTC.